This T cell receptor beta chain was sequenced during a study of metastatic and nonmetastatic thyroid tumors. Authors' processing steps: Differences in CDR3 between clinicopathological groups were drawn on to build a classifier intended to discriminate distant-metastatic papillary thyroid cancer patients. Using MiXCR, TCRdb reanalyzed the PCR reads. The V and J calls and clone size come from TCRdb's table, not from the authors' own analysis. The sample carries about 14,000 clones, around a quarter recorded once. General observations from the study: Malignant thyroid tumors reportedly exceeded benign nodules significantly in TCR beta diversity, with the difference appearing in blood and tumor.

CDR3 size: 14 residues. CDR1 is MNHEY, CDR2 SVGAGI, per germline. The ends were cut back, 2 bases at V and 4 bases at J, with 12 bases in the middle. This clone rates as medium-sized. The antigen remains undetermined. Each patient went into thyroid surgery without having received any treatment. V gene TRBV6-5 combines with J gene TRBJ2-7, with D perhaps TRBD2 (7 bases). The sequenced material came from blood. This TCR was recovered from a female donor with papillary thyroid cancer or a benign thyroid nodule (not recorded which). Some clones in this sample may be carry-over from other donors' samples. CDR3 in amino acids: CASSYGGAVYEQYF. The CDR3, as DNA: TGTGCCAGCAGTTACGGGGGGGCGGTGTACGAGCAGTACTTC.